The sequence of this T cell receptor beta chain was determined in a study of T cell responses to AZD1222 COVID-19 vaccine. Whole-study results and caveats: Females made up more of the donors, who were largely white British, and clonal diversity may have come out too low.

To note about this clone: The antigen is undetermined.

Here immunoSEQ multiplex PCR was the method, and the copy in TCRdb shows in-frame clones only, minus some. Among 90,000 or so clones, approximately 90% were seen once, and the ten largest hold roughly 5.3%. Trimming removed 0 bases from V and 5 bases from J, with 20 bases in between. The CDR3 runs to 17 residues. Germline lookup yields CDR1 SGHRS and CDR2 YFSETQ. The chain links TRBV5-1 to TRBJ2-5, with a weak D call TRBD2 (7 bases). The sample was peripheral blood, taken 28 days after the second AZD1222 dose. This TCR was sampled from an adult who received the AZD1222 COVID-19 vaccine. CDR3 region: CASSLAPGGGAIETQYF. CDR3 in DNA: TGCGCCAGCAGCTTGGCACCCGGAGGGGGGGCGATTGAGACCCAGTACTTC. The variable domain in full, completed from reference TRBV5-1 and TRBJ2-5, reads KAGVTQTPRYLIKTRGQQVTLSCSPISGHRSVSWYQQTPGQGLQFLFEYFSETQRNKGNFPGRFSGRQFSNSRSEMNVSTLELGDSALYLCASSLAPGGGAIETQYFGPGTRLLVL.